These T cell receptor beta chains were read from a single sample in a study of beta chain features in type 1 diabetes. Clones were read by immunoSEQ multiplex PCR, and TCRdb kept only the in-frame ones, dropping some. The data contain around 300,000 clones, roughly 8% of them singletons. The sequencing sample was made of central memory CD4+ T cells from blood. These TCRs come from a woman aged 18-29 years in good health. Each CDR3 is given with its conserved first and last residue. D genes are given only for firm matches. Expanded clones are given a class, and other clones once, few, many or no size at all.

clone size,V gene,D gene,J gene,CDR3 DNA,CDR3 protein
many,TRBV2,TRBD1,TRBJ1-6,TGTGCCAGCGAACGCAGGGGGAATTCACCCCTCCACTTT,CASERRGNSPLHF
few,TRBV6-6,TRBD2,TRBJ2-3,TGTGCCATCAGTGCGATTAGCGGGAAATCAGATACGCAGTATTTT,CAISAISGKSDTQYF
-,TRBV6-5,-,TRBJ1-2,TGTGCCAGCAGTTACTCCTTGGACCGCGTCGGCTATGGCTACACCTTC,CASSYSLDRVGYGYTF
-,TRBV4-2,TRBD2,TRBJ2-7,TGTGCCAGCAGCCAAGGAACTGCGGGAGGTCTTACGAGGGAGCAGTACTTC,CASSQGTAGGLTREQYF
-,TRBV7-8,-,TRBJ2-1,TGTGCCAGCAGCCCGCGCCGGACGCCGGTCGCGGGCTATGAGCAGTTCTTC,CASSPRRTPVAGYEQFF
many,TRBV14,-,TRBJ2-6,TGTGCCAGCAGCCACGCGTCCGGTAGCTCTGGGGCCAACGTCCTGACTTTC,CASSHASGSSGANVLTF
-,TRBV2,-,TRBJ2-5,TGTGCCAGCAGTGATAAGTGGGCCCAGGGGACCCAGTACTTC,CASSDKWAQGTQYF
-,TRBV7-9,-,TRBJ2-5,TGTGCCAGCAGCATTGCTCAGGGTGGGGAGACCCAGTACTTC,CASSIAQGGETQYF
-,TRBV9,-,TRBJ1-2,TGTGCCAGCAGCGCCCCTGGAACAGCTAACTATGGCTACACCTTC,CASSAPGTANYGYTF
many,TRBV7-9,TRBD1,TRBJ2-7,TGTGCCAGCGGTAGATGGCGGGACAGGGACTACGAGCAGTACTTC,CASGRWRDRDYEQYF
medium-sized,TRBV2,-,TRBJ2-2,TGTGCCAGCAGTCCCCTGGCCGCGGGCCTGTTTTTT,CASSPLAAGLFF
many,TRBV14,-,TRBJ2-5,TGTGCCAGCAGCCAAGAAGTAAGGGAGACCCAGTACTTC,CASSQEVRETQYF